Following are 14 T cell receptor beta chains from one sample sequenced in a study of blood T cell repertoires in COVID-19 (dated by TCRdb to 2018 to 2021). Library generation was performed with the immunoSEQ multiplex PCR assay. Held by TCRdb, this immuneACCESS table contains in-frame sequences only and omits some clones. Under half of the omission traces to an unresolved V gene where checked; the cause of the rest is unknown. Here the sample has 200,000 to 250,000 clones; around nine tenths occur a single time. Of the sample, around 0.84% falls within the top ten clones. Sequencing was performed on peripheral blood. The receptors here all came from a man aged 60-69 years with COVID-19, enrolled during active disease.

The V call is TRBV20-1, the J call TRBJ2-1; D is undetermined. The CDR3 has 14 residues. V was shortened by 3 bases and J by 7 bases, with 16 bases between the two germline ends. CDR1 is DFQATT, CDR2 SNEGSKA, per germline (reference sequence). This CDR3 is CSASLPLTRNEQFF. The CDR3 coding sequence is TGCAGTGCTAGTCTTCCGTTAACCCGGAATGAGCAGTTCTTC.

This rearrangement joins TRBV7-9 to TRBJ1-1; no clear D. This CDR3 has 13 amino acids. Germline CDR1 SEHNR, CDR2 FQNEAQ (reference sequence). V was clipped by 2 bases and J by 6 bases, with 10 bases between them. CDR3 in DNA: TGTGCCAGCAGCTTATTAGAAAAGTCTGAAGCTTTCTTT. Protein sequence: CASSLLEKSEAFF.

This rearrangement joins TRBV7-6 to TRBJ1-3; 8 nucleotides agree with TRBD1. Germline V CDR1 and CDR2: SGHVS, FNYEAQ. This CDR3 is 16 amino acids long. V lost 1 base and J lost 2; bases outside the gene matches: 4. The CDR3 DNA sequence: TGTGCCAGCAGCTTAGAGGGACAGGCCGCTGGAAACACCATATATTTT. Translating gives CASSLEGQAAGNTIYF.

This clone was picked up a small number of times. The V and J genes are TRBV28 and TRBJ1-2; tentative D call: TRBD1 (5 bases). V lost 4 bases and J 3 bases, leaving 15 bases between the germline ends. CDR3 length: 15 residues. Germline values: CDR1 MDHEN, CDR2 SYDVKM. The CDR3, as DNA: TGTGCCAGCAGTTCCATCGGCGGGGGGTACTATGGCTACACCTTC. The encoded protein is CASSSIGGGYYGYTF.

This clone was detected only once. The genes are TRBV12-3 or TRBV12-4 and TRBJ1-2; no firm D call. V lost 5 bases and J 2 bases, leaving 9 bases between the germline ends. CDR3 size: 13 residues. CDR3 sequence reads: CASSESVNYGYTF. CDR3 DNA: TGTGCCAGCAGTGAATCGGTAAACTATGGCTACACCTTC.

This chain uses TRBV27 with TRBJ1-5, with TRBD1 identical over 11 bases. V was clipped by 6 bases and J by 4 bases; unmatched bases: 5. Germline CDR1 reads MNHEY; CDR2 reads SMNVEV (reference sequence). The CDR3 is 15 amino acids. DNA for the CDR3: TGTGCCAGCAGAGGACAGGGGGCGATGAATCAGCCCCAGCATTTT. Residues: CASRGQGAMNQPQHF.

This clone was seen just once. The chain employs TRBV7-2 and TRBJ2-7; 7 bases agree with TRBD2. The CDR3 extends over 16 amino acids. Germline V gives CDR1 SGHTA, CDR2 FQGNSA. The junction had 9 bases not matched to a gene; V was cut back by 1 base and J by 3 bases. The CDR3 spells CASSLGKAGVLYEQYF. CDR3 sequence (DNA): TGTGCCAGCAGCTTAGGGAAGGCGGGAGTCCTCTACGAGCAGTACTTC.

The gene calls are TRBV18 and TRBJ2-5, with 8 bases matching TRBD1. CDR1 and CDR2 (germline): KGHSH, LQKENI. The junction had 13 bases not matched to a gene; V was cut back by 2 bases and J by 5 bases. This CDR3 has 17 residues. Here the CDR3 reads CASSPSNPGGSGETQYF. Written as DNA, the CDR3 is TGTGCCAGCTCACCATCAAATCCAGGGGGCAGTGGGGAGACCCAGTACTTC. The full variable domain, with the rest looked up from reference TRBV18 and TRBJ2-5, is NAGVMQNPRHLVRRRGQEARLRCSPMKGHSHVYWYRQLPEEGLKFMVYLQKENIIDESGMPKERFSAEFPKEGPSILRIQQVVRGDSAAYFCASSPSNPGGSGETQYFGPGTRLLVL.

The rearrangement uses TRBV18 and TRBJ2-4; TRBD1 might be the D (5 bases). Germline assignment: CDR1 KGHSH and CDR2 LQKENI. With 3 bases removed from V and 9 bases from J, the gap between germline ends came to 15 bases. This CDR3 comprises 14 residues. DNA for the CDR3: TGTGCCAGCTCACCGTCCGGGCAGGGCCTCATTCAGTACTTC. Translation gives CASSPSGQGLIQYF.

The chain is built from TRBV6-1 and TRBJ1-3; D remains unclear. The ends were cut back, 2 bases at V and 1 base at J, with 6 bases in the middle. Per germline, CDR1 MNHNS and CDR2 SASEGT. The CDR3 has 14 residues. The CDR3 region has the DNA TGTGCCAGCAGTGAAACGGGGTCTGGAAACACCATATATTTT. Its protein is CASSETGSGNTIYF.

CDR3 sequence: CASSLGKRTYNQPQHF. CDR3 nucleotide sequence: TGTGCCAGCAGCTTAGGGAAGAGGACATACAATCAGCCCCAGCATTTT. The chain combines TRBV7-9 with TRBJ1-5; perhaps TRBD1 as D (5 bases). Trimming removed 1 base from V and 3 bases from J, with 13 bases in between. CDR3 length: 16 amino acids. Per germline, CDR1 SEHNR and CDR2 FQNEAQ (reference sequence).

The chain joins TRBV6-5 to TRBJ1-1; perhaps TRBD1 as D (6 bases). Germline CDR1 and CDR2: MNHEY and SVGAGI. V was shortened by 2 bases and J by 1 base, with 14 bases between the two germline ends. The CDR3 sequence is 16 residues long. The DNA of the CDR3 is TGTGCCAGCAGTTACAAACAGGGACGTGAGAACACTGAAGCTTTCTTT. This codes for CASSYKQGRENTEAFF.

The V call is TRBV9, the J call TRBJ2-2; 12 bases are shared with TRBD1. Germline trimming cut 4 bases from V and 6 bases from J; bases unmatched to any gene: 4. Germline CDR1 reads SGDLS; CDR2 reads YYNGEE. CDR3 length equals 15 residues. CDR3 amino acids: CASSSGTGGSGELFF. The CDR3 coding sequence is TGTGCCAGCAGCTCGGGGACAGGGGGCTCCGGGGAGCTGTTTTTT.

This chain links TRBV9 with TRBJ2-1, with 9 nucleotides matching TRBD2. Germline CDR1 SGDLS, CDR2 YYNGEE. The CDR3 loop spans 18 amino acids. Trimming removed 0 bases from V and 4 bases from J; junction bases left unmatched: 11. The CDR3, as DNA: TGTGCCAGCAGCGTAGGAGCGGGGGGACCCAAGATTTACAATGAGCAGTTCTTC. Translated: CASSVGAGGPKIYNEQFF.